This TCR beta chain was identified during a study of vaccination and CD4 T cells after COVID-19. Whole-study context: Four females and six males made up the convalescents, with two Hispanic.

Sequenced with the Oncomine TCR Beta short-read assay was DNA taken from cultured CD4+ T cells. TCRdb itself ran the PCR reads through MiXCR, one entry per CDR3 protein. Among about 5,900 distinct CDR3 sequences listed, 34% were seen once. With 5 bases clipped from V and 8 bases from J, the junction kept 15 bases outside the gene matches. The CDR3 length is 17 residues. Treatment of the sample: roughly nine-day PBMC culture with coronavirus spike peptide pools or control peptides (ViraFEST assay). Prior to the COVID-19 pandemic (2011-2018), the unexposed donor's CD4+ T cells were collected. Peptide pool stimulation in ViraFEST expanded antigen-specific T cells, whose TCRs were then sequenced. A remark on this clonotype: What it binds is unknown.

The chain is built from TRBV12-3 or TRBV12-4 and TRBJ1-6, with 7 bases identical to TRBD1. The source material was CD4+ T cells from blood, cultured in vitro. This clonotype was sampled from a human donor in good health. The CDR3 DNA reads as TGTGCCAGCAGTCCGTACACCTTTCAGGGGGGTGATTCACCCCTCCACTTT. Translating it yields CASSPYTFQGGDSPLHF.